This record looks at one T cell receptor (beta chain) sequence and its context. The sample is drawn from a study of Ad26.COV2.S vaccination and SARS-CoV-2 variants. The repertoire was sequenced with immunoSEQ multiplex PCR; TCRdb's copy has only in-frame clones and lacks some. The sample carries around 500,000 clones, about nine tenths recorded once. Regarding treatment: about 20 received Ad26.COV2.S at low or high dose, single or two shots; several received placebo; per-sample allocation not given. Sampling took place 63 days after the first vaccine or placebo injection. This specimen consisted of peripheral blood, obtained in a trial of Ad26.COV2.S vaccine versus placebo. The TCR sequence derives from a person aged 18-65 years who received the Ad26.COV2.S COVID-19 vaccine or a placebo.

Here the CDR3 reads CASAAARGSYNEQFF. CDR3 DNA sequence: TGTGCCAGCGCCGCGGCGCGCGGCTCCTACAATGAGCAGTTCTTC. The J gene is TRBJ2-1, the V gene TRBV6-6; D call uncertain. Germline V gives CDR1 MNHNY, CDR2 SVGAGI (reference sequence). The CDR3 runs 15 residues. V gave up 8 bases and J gave up 0 bases, with 14 bases separating them.